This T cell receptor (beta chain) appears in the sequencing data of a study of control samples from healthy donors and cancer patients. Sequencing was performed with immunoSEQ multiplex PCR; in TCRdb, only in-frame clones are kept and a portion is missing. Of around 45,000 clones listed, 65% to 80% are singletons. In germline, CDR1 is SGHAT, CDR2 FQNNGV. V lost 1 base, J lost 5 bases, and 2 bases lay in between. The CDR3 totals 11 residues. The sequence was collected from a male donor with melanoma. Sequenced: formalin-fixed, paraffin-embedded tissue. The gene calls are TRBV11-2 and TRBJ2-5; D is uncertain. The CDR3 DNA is TGTGCCAGCAGCTTAGTGGAGACCCAGTACTTC. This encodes CASSLVETQYF.